The rows below give T cell receptor beta chains drawn from one sample of a study of T cells after somatic rescue of genetic block. Sequencing was performed with immunoSEQ multiplex PCR; in TCRdb, only in-frame clones are kept and a portion is missing. The profile shows fewer than 15,000 clones, around 70% of them singletons. Sequencing was performed on peripheral blood mononuclear cells (PBMCs). These receptors were collected from a man between 18 and 29 years old. Both conserved end residues are part of each CDR3. The order of the fields is J gene, clone size, V gene, D gene, CDR3 protein, CDR3 DNA. D genes are given only for firm matches. Only part of the rows carry a size: once, few, many, or a class if the clone is expanded.

j_gene: TRBJ2-5; abundance: few; v_gene: TRBV11-2; d_gene: NA; CDR3aa: CASSRDQTQYF; CDR3nt: TGTGCCAGCAGCCGAGACCAGACCCAGTACTTC
j_gene: TRBJ2-6; abundance: NA; v_gene: TRBV18; d_gene: NA; CDR3aa: CASSPRPSTGANVLTF; CDR3nt: TGTGCCAGCTCACCACGACCCTCTACTGGGGCCAACGTCCTGACTTTC
j_gene: TRBJ2-5; abundance: NA; v_gene: TRBV30; d_gene: NA; CDR3aa: CAWTGGGETQYF; CDR3nt: TGTGCCTGGACTGGGGGCGGAGAGACCCAGTACTTC
j_gene: TRBJ2-7; abundance: NA; v_gene: TRBV7-9; d_gene: TRBD2; CDR3aa: CASSSPGTSYEQYF; CDR3nt: TGTGCCAGCAGCTCCCCCGGGACTAGCTACGAGCAGTACTTC
j_gene: TRBJ1-5; abundance: NA; v_gene: TRBV18; d_gene: NA; CDR3aa: CASSPPMGADSQPQHF; CDR3nt: TGTGCCAGCTCACCACCGATGGGGGCAGATAGTCAGCCCCAGCATTTT
j_gene: TRBJ2-5; abundance: NA; v_gene: TRBV18; d_gene: TRBD2; CDR3aa: CASSPRAGGEETQYF; CDR3nt: TGTGCCAGCTCACCACGAGCGGGAGGCGAGGAGACCCAGTACTTC
j_gene: TRBJ2-1; abundance: NA; v_gene: TRBV7-9; d_gene: NA; CDR3aa: CASSLGTGRWDNEQFF; CDR3nt: TGTGCCAGCAGCCTTGGGACGGGGAGATGGGACAATGAGCAGTTCTTC
j_gene: TRBJ2-7; abundance: NA; v_gene: TRBV7-2; d_gene: TRBD2; CDR3aa: CASSSQRDYEQYF; CDR3nt: TGTGCCAGCAGCTCTCAGCGGGACTACGAGCAGTACTTC
j_gene: TRBJ1-3; abundance: NA; v_gene: TRBV5-1; d_gene: NA; CDR3aa: CASSREGGGHGNTIYF; CDR3nt: TGCGCCAGCAGCAGGGAAGGAGGGGGGCACGGAAACACCATATATTTT
j_gene: TRBJ1-1; abundance: NA; v_gene: TRBV27; d_gene: NA; CDR3aa: CATQRGVSNTEAFF; CDR3nt: TGTGCCACTCAGAGAGGGGTTTCGAACACTGAAGCTTTCTTT
j_gene: TRBJ2-5; abundance: NA; v_gene: TRBV9; d_gene: TRBD1; CDR3aa: CASSVESHSGGETQYF; CDR3nt: TGTGCCAGCAGCGTAGAGTCGCATTCAGGGGGCGAGACCCAGTACTTC
j_gene: TRBJ1-4; abundance: NA; v_gene: TRBV29-1; d_gene: NA; CDR3aa: CSVARGEKLFF; CDR3nt: TGCAGCGTTGCCAGGGGCGAAAAACTGTTTTTT
j_gene: TRBJ2-7; abundance: NA; v_gene: TRBV15; d_gene: TRBD1; CDR3aa: CATSQGQGMRASSYEQYF; CDR3nt: TGTGCCACCAGCCAGGGACAGGGGATGCGGGCCAGCTCCTACGAGCAGTACTTC
j_gene: TRBJ1-1; abundance: NA; v_gene: TRBV18; d_gene: NA; CDR3aa: CASSPQGTTEAFF; CDR3nt: TGTGCCAGCTCACCCCAGGGTACCACTGAAGCTTTCTTT
j_gene: TRBJ2-7; abundance: medium-sized; v_gene: TRBV30; d_gene: TRBD1; CDR3aa: CAWTPGQGKYEQYF; CDR3nt: TGTGCCTGGACTCCCGGACAGGGGAAATACGAGCAGTACTTC
j_gene: TRBJ1-1; abundance: NA; v_gene: TRBV4-1; d_gene: NA; CDR3aa: CASSQHARTSTMNTEAFF; CDR3nt: TGCGCCAGCAGCCAACACGCCCGGACATCTACCATGAACACTGAAGCTTTCTTT
j_gene: TRBJ2-7; abundance: NA; v_gene: TRBV18; d_gene: NA; CDR3aa: CASSQAQGYEQYF; CDR3nt: TGTGCCAGCTCACAAGCACAGGGCTACGAGCAGTACTTC
j_gene: TRBJ2-7; abundance: NA; v_gene: TRBV10-3; d_gene: NA; CDR3aa: CAISESALSSYEQYF; CDR3nt: TGTGCCATCAGTGAGTCGGCACTGAGCTCCTACGAGCAGTACTTC
j_gene: TRBJ1-5; abundance: NA; v_gene: TRBV18; d_gene: NA; CDR3aa: CASSPGVHNQPQHF; CDR3nt: TGTGCCAGCTCACCAGGGGTACACAATCAGCCCCAGCATTTT
j_gene: TRBJ2-3; abundance: once; v_gene: TRBV9; d_gene: TRBD2; CDR3aa: CASSAGLAGGSSTDTQYF; CDR3nt: TGTGCCAGCAGCGCGGGACTAGCGGGAGGTTCTAGCACAGATACGCAGTATTTT
j_gene: TRBJ1-1; abundance: NA; v_gene: TRBV11-2; d_gene: NA; CDR3aa: CASSLQGVENTEAFF; CDR3nt: TGTGCCAGCAGCTTACAAGGAGTAGAGAACACTGAAGCTTTCTTT
j_gene: TRBJ2-1; abundance: few; v_gene: TRBV6-5; d_gene: NA; CDR3aa: CASSYSNWFGHNEQFF; CDR3nt: TGTGCCAGCAGTTACTCGAATTGGTTCGGGCACAATGAGCAGTTCTTC
j_gene: TRBJ2-7; abundance: NA; v_gene: TRBV2; d_gene: TRBD1; CDR3aa: CASTRTGSYEQYF; CDR3nt: TGTGCCAGCACCAGGACAGGAAGCTACGAGCAGTACTTC
j_gene: TRBJ2-1; abundance: few; v_gene: TRBV5-1; d_gene: TRBD2; CDR3aa: CASSFLGLAGGSEQFF; CDR3nt: TGCGCCAGCAGCTTTCTCGGACTAGCGGGAGGTAGTGAGCAGTTCTTC
j_gene: TRBJ2-3; abundance: NA; v_gene: TRBV5-1; d_gene: TRBD2; CDR3aa: CASRVGGGSGTDTQYF; CDR3nt: TGCGCCAGCAGGGTGGGCGGGGGTTCCGGAACAGATACGCAGTATTTT
j_gene: TRBJ2-1; abundance: NA; v_gene: TRBV11-2; d_gene: NA; CDR3aa: CASSLWPGVNEQFF; CDR3nt: TGTGCCAGCAGCTTGTGGCCAGGCGTGAATGAGCAGTTCTTC
j_gene: TRBJ2-7; abundance: NA; v_gene: TRBV5-1; d_gene: NA; CDR3aa: CASSAGDVSYEQYF; CDR3nt: TGCGCCAGCAGCGCTGGGGACGTATCCTACGAGCAGTACTTC
j_gene: TRBJ2-3; abundance: NA; v_gene: TRBV6-6; d_gene: TRBD1; CDR3aa: CASSYGDRGARDTQYF; CDR3nt: TGTGCCAGCAGTTACGGGGACAGGGGGGCGCGGGATACGCAGTATTTT
j_gene: TRBJ2-5; abundance: NA; v_gene: TRBV4-1; d_gene: NA; CDR3aa: CASSQDSSYQETQYF; CDR3nt: TGCGCCAGCAGCCAAGATAGCAGCTACCAAGAGACCCAGTACTTC
j_gene: TRBJ2-7; abundance: once; v_gene: TRBV23-1; d_gene: TRBD1; CDR3aa: CASSHYPGTGRNYEQYF; CDR3nt: TGCGCCAGCAGTCATTACCCCGGGACAGGGCGAAACTACGAGCAGTACTTC
j_gene: TRBJ2-3; abundance: NA; v_gene: TRBV5-4; d_gene: NA; CDR3aa: CASSLAGPTTDTQYF; CDR3nt: TGTGCCAGCAGCTTGGCCGGCCCTACCACAGATACGCAGTATTTT
j_gene: TRBJ2-2; abundance: NA; v_gene: TRBV27; d_gene: TRBD1; CDR3aa: CASSLFLIRTGGAGELFF; CDR3nt: TGTGCCAGCAGTTTATTTCTAATTCGGACAGGGGGGGCCGGGGAGCTGTTTTTT
j_gene: TRBJ2-2; abundance: NA; v_gene: TRBV6-5; d_gene: NA; CDR3aa: CASSRAPTGELFF; CDR3nt: TGTGCCAGCAGTCGCGCGCCCACCGGGGAGCTGTTTTTT
j_gene: TRBJ1-4; abundance: NA; v_gene: TRBV28; d_gene: NA; CDR3aa: CASSAYTGTLYEKLFF; CDR3nt: TGTGCCAGCAGTGCATACACCGGGACATTGTATGAAAAACTGTTTTTT
j_gene: TRBJ2-7; abundance: NA; v_gene: TRBV28; d_gene: TRBD2; CDR3aa: CASSLIGTSYEQYF; CDR3nt: TGTGCCAGCAGTTTGATCGGGACTAGCTACGAGCAGTACTTC
j_gene: TRBJ2-4; abundance: NA; v_gene: TRBV6-5; d_gene: TRBD1; CDR3aa: CASSQGAGIQYF; CDR3nt: TGTGCCAGCTCACAGGGGGCTGGAATTCAGTACTTC
j_gene: TRBJ2-2; abundance: NA; v_gene: TRBV7-3; d_gene: NA; CDR3aa: CASSSSRGTGELFF; CDR3nt: TGTGCCAGCAGCTCCAGCCGGGGCACCGGGGAGCTGTTTTTT
j_gene: TRBJ2-2; abundance: NA; v_gene: TRBV6-5; d_gene: NA; CDR3aa: CASRRGIPGELFF; CDR3nt: TGTGCCAGTCGCAGAGGGATCCCCGGGGAGCTGTTTTTT
j_gene: TRBJ2-7; abundance: NA; v_gene: TRBV30; d_gene: TRBD2; CDR3aa: CAWRDIAGYGYEQYF; CDR3nt: TGTGCCTGGAGGGATATAGCGGGTTACGGGTACGAGCAGTACTTC
j_gene: TRBJ2-5; abundance: NA; v_gene: TRBV14; d_gene: NA; CDR3aa: CASSFGQSRETQYF; CDR3nt: TGTGCCAGCAGCTTTGGACAGTCTAGGGAGACCCAGTACTTC
j_gene: TRBJ1-1; abundance: NA; v_gene: TRBV25-1; d_gene: NA; CDR3aa: CASSEYGGRSEAFF; CDR3nt: TGTGCCAGCAGTGAATACGGGGGACGGAGTGAAGCTTTCTTT
j_gene: TRBJ2-7; abundance: NA; v_gene: TRBV19; d_gene: TRBD1; CDR3aa: CASSPSSGQGYEQYF; CDR3nt: TGTGCCAGTAGTCCCTCCTCGGGACAGGGTTACGAGCAGTACTTC
j_gene: TRBJ1-2; abundance: NA; v_gene: TRBV6-6; d_gene: NA; CDR3aa: CASSYSRKGVYGYTF; CDR3nt: TGTGCCAGCAGTTACTCTCGGAAGGGGGTGTATGGCTACACCTTC
j_gene: TRBJ2-7; abundance: NA; v_gene: TRBV5-5; d_gene: NA; CDR3aa: CASSLPGDTYEQYF; CDR3nt: TGTGCCAGCAGCTTGCCAGGGGACACCTACGAGCAGTACTTC
j_gene: TRBJ1-1; abundance: few; v_gene: TRBV6-6; d_gene: NA; CDR3aa: CASSYLGGPNTEAFF; CDR3nt: TGTGCCAGCAGTTACTTGGGGGGGCCGAACACTGAAGCTTTCTTT
j_gene: TRBJ1-2; abundance: NA; v_gene: TRBV7-3; d_gene: NA; CDR3aa: CASSLGPGSSGYTF; CDR3nt: TGTGCCAGCAGCTTAGGGCCAGGGTCAAGTGGCTACACCTTC
j_gene: TRBJ1-5; abundance: medium-sized; v_gene: TRBV7-6; d_gene: TRBD1; CDR3aa: CASSSGTGGAQPQHF; CDR3nt: TGTGCCAGCAGCTCCGGGACAGGGGGCGCCCAGCCCCAGCATTTT
j_gene: TRBJ2-1; abundance: NA; v_gene: TRBV27; d_gene: NA; CDR3aa: CASSPQTSPFYNEQFF; CDR3nt: TGTGCCAGCAGTCCACAGACCAGTCCCTTCTACAATGAGCAGTTCTTC
j_gene: TRBJ2-6; abundance: NA; v_gene: TRBV7-2; d_gene: NA; CDR3aa: CASRRSGANVLTF; CDR3nt: TGTGCCAGCCGTCGCTCTGGGGCCAACGTCCTGACTTTC
j_gene: TRBJ1-6; abundance: NA; v_gene: TRBV6-6; d_gene: TRBD1; CDR3aa: CASRFGTGYSPLHF; CDR3nt: TGTGCCAGCAGATTCGGGACAGGATATTCACCCCTCCACTTT
j_gene: TRBJ2-5; abundance: NA; v_gene: TRBV11-3; d_gene: NA; CDR3aa: CASSLGGRETQYF; CDR3nt: TGTGCCAGCAGCTTAGGGGGGCGAGAGACCCAGTACTTC
j_gene: TRBJ2-7; abundance: NA; v_gene: TRBV5-1; d_gene: TRBD2; CDR3aa: CASSSGLAGDYEQYF; CDR3nt: TGCGCCAGCAGCTCGGGACTAGCGGGAGACTACGAGCAGTACTTC
j_gene: TRBJ1-2; abundance: NA; v_gene: TRBV10-1; d_gene: TRBD1; CDR3aa: CASQKFRGHGYTF; CDR3nt: TGCGCCAGTCAGAAATTCAGGGGGCATGGCTACACCTTC